This TCR beta chain was identified during a study of graft-versus-host responses after intestinal transplantation. Germline values: CDR1 SNHLY, CDR2 FYNNEI. The CDR3 runs 13 residues. Deletions cut 7 bases from V and 3 bases from J, with 10 bases between. Libraries were prepared by immunoSEQ multiplex PCR; TCRdb keeps only in-frame clonotypes and omits some of them. The sample holds 90,000 to 95,000 clones, just over 90% seen once. Concerning this clone: Antigen specificity is unknown.

The sample here was unstimulated CD8+ T cells sorted from spleen or lymph node cells, taken before intestinal transplant. The genes are TRBV2 and TRBJ2-1, with a possible D match to TRBD1 (5 bases). The source of this sequence is a human donor who received an intestinal transplant. The CDR3 here is CASTGSIYNEQFF. Written as DNA, the CDR3 is TGTGCCAGCACAGGGTCAATCTACAATGAGCAGTTCTTC.